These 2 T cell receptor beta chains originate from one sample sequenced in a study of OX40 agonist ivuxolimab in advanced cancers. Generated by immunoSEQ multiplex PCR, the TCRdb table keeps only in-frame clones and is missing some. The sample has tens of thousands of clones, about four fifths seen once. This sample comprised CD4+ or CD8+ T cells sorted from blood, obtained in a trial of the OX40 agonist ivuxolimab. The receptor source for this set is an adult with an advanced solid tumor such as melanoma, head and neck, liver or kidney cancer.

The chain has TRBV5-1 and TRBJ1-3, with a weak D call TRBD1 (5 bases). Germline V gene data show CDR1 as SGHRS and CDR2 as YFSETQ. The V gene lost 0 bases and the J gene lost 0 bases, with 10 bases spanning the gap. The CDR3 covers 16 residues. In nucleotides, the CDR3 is TGCGCCAGCAGCTTGGGGGACCATGACTCTGGAAACACCATATATTTT. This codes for CASSLGDHDSGNTIYF.

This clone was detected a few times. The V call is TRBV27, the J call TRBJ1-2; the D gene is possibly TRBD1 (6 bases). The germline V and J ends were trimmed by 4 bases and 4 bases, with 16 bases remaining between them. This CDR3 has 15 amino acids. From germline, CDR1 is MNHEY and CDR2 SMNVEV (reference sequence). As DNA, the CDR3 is TGTGCCAGCAGTTGGGGGGCCCAGGCGGTCTATGGCTACACCTTC. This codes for CASSWGAQAVYGYTF.